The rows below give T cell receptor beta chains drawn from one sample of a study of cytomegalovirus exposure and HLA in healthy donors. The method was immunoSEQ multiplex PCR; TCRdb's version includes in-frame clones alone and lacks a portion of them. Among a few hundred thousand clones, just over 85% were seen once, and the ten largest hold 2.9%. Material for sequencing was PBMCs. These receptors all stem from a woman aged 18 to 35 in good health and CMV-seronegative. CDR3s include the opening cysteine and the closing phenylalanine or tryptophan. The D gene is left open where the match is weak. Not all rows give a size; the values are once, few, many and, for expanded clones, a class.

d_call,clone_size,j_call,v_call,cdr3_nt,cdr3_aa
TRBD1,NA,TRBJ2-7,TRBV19,TGTGCCAGTAGCCTTGAGGGCAGGGGGTCGTACGAGCAGTACTTC,CASSLEGRGSYEQYF
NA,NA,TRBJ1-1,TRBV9,TGTGCCAGCAGCCCCGACGGGACCCCCAGGGGACAAGTGGCTTTCTTT,CASSPDGTPRGQVAFF
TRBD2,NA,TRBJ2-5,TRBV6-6,TGTGCCAGCAGTCATGGGACTAGCGGGATTGGAGAGACCCAGTACTTC,CASSHGTSGIGETQYF
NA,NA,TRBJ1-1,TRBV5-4,TGTGCCAGCAGCTCCAGATCGAACACTGAAGCTTTCTTT,CASSSRSNTEAFF
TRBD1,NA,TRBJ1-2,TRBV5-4,TGTGCCAGCAGCTTGGCCGGGACAGGGCATGGCTACACCTTC,CASSLAGTGHGYTF
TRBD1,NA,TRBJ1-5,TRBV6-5,TGTGCCAGCAGTCAGGGGGTCGGAGACAATCAGCCCCAGCATTTT,CASSQGVGDNQPQHF
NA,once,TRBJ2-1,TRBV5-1,TGCGCCAGCAGCTTGGAAATTCGGGCGGGGTCCTACAATGAGCAGTTCTTC,CASSLEIRAGSYNEQFF
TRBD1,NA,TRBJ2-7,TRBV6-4,TGTGCCAGCAACAGCCGGAGGACAGGGTCCGAGCAGTACTTC,CASNSRRTGSEQYF
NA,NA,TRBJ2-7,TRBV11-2,TGTGCCAGCAGCTTAGATTCCGGGTACGAGCAGTACTTC,CASSLDSGYEQYF
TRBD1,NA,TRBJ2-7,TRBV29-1,TGCAGCTATTCGACAGGGGGTTCGTACGAGCAGTACTTC,CSYSTGGSYEQYF
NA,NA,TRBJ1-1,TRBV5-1,TGCGCCAGCAGCTTGGGGCCGAACACTGAAGCTTTCTTT,CASSLGPNTEAFF
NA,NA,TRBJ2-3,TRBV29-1,TGCAGCACTCCCGACACTGCGGATACGCAGTATTTT,CSTPDTADTQYF
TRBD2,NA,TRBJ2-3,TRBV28,TGTGCCAGCAGTCAACAGCGGGGGCGAGGACCAGATACGCAGTATTTT,CASSQQRGRGPDTQYF
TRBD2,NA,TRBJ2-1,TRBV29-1,TGCAGCGTTGGGCGGGAGTGGACCTACAATGAGCAGTTCTTC,CSVGREWTYNEQFF
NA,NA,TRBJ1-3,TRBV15,TGTGCCACCAGCGGAGACAGATTCTCTGGAAACACCATATATTTT,CATSGDRFSGNTIYF
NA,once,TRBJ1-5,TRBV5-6,TGTGCCAGCAGCCCCGGGGTCAATCAGCCCCAGCATTTT,CASSPGVNQPQHF
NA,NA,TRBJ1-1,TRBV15,TGTGCCACCAGCAGAGATTTCGCCAGGGCTAACACTGAAGCTTTCTTT,CATSRDFARANTEAFF
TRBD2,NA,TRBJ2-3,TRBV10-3,TGTGCCATCAGTGGGGGACGCGGGAGGATCACAGATACGCAGTATTTT,CAISGGRGRITDTQYF
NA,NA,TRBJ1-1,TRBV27,TGTGCCAGCAGTTCTTCCATAACAGAGAACGGCTTCTACACTGAAGCTTTCTTT,CASSSSITENGFYTEAFF
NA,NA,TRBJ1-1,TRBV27,TGTGCCAGCGGAGTGGTAGAGACGCACTTT,CASGVVETHF
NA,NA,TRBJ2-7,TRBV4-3,TGCGCCAGCAGCCAAGAACGGAGGTCCGAGCAGTACTTC,CASSQERRSEQYF
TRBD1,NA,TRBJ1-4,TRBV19,TGTGCCAGTAGTATGGACAGGGGTCTGTTTTTT,CASSMDRGLFF
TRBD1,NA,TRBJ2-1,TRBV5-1,TGCGCCAGCAGCTTCGAGACAGGGGGAGTTTTTCGCAATGAGCAGTTCTTC,CASSFETGGVFRNEQFF
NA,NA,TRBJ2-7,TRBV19,TGTGCCAGTAGTATAACAGGGCCAGCCTACGAGCAGTACTTC,CASSITGPAYEQYF
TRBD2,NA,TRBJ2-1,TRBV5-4,TGTGCCAGCAGCTTACGGGGACTAGCTTGGAATGAGCAGTTCTTC,CASSLRGLAWNEQFF
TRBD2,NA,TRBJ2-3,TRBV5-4,TGTGCCAGCAGCTGGGGAGGGGACACAGATACGCAGTATTTT,CASSWGGDTDTQYF
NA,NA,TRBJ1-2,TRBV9,TGTGCCAGCAGCGTAGCCGGGGACAATGGCTACACCTTC,CASSVAGDNGYTF
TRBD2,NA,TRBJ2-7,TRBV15,TGTGCCACCAGCAGGGAACTAGCGGGCTACGAGCAGTACTTC,CATSRELAGYEQYF
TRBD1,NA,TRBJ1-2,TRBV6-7,TGTGCCAGCAGTTCGATCGACAGGGGGCAGAACTATGGCTACACCTTC,CASSSIDRGQNYGYTF
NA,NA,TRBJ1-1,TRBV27,TGTGCCAGCAGTCAGAACACTGAAGCTTTCTTT,CASSQNTEAFF
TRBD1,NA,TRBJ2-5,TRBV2,TGTGCCAGCAGTCTCGGACAGGGGGCCGGGACCCAGTACTTC,CASSLGQGAGTQYF
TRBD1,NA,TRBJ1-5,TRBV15,TGTGCCACCAACAAAGGGCCAGGACAGGGATTACAGCATTTT,CATNKGPGQGLQHF
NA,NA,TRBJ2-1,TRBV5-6,TGTGCCAGCAGCTTGGACGGGGACTACAATGAGCAGTTCTTC,CASSLDGDYNEQFF
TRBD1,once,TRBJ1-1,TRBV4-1,TGCGCCAGCAGCCCAAAGAGGGCAGGGGGGTGGAACACTGAAGCTTTCTTT,CASSPKRAGGWNTEAFF
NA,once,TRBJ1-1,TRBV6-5,TGTGCCAGCAGTTACTCGTCAGGCCTGAACACTGAAGCTTTCTTT,CASSYSSGLNTEAFF
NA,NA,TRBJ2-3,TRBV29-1,TGCAGCGTTGAATATTCCAGGCTTGAAACAGATACGCAGTATTTT,CSVEYSRLETDTQYF
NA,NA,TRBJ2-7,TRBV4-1,TGCGCCAGCAGCCGCCCGGGACTTGAATACGAGCAGTACTTC,CASSRPGLEYEQYF
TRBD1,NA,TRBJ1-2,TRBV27,TGTGCCAGCAGTCCCATACCAGACAGGGGGTTGGCGGCTGGCTACACCTTC,CASSPIPDRGLAAGYTF
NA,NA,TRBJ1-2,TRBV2,TGTGCCAGCAGTCAGGGGTACTATGGCTACACCTTC,CASSQGYYGYTF
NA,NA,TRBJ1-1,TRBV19,TGTGCCAGTAGTATAGATCCCTTGGCGAACACTGAAGCTTTCTTT,CASSIDPLANTEAFF
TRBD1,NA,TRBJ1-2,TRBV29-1,TGCAGCGTTCCGGACAGGGGGCATGGCTACACCTTC,CSVPDRGHGYTF